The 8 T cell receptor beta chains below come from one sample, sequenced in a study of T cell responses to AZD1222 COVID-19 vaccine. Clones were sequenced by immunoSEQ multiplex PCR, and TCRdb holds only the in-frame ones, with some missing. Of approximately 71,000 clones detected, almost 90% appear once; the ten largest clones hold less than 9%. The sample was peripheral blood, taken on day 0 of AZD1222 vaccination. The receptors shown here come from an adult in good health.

The CDR3 DNA sequence: TGTGCCAGCTCACAGGGTTGGGGCAATCAGCCCCAGCATTTT. This translates into CASSQGWGNQPQHF. The rearrangement links TRBV18 to TRBJ1-5; D gene unclear. Germline values: CDR1 KGHSH, CDR2 LQKENI. This CDR3 has 14 amino acids. Trimming removed 4 bases at V and 2 bases at J, with 9 bases between.

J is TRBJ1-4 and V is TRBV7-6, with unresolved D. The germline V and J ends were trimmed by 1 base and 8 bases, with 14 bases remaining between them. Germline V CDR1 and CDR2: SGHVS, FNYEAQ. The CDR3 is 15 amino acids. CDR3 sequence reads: CASSLESSAGEKLFF. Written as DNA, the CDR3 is TGTGCCAGCAGCTTAGAGTCTTCGGCCGGCGAAAAACTGTTTTTT. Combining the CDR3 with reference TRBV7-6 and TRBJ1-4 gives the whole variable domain GAGVSQSPRYKVTKRGQDVALRCDPISGHVSLYWYRQALGQGPEFLTYFNYEAQQDKSGLPNDRFSAERPEGSISTLTIQRTEQRDSAMYRCASSLESSAGEKLFFGSGTQLSVL.

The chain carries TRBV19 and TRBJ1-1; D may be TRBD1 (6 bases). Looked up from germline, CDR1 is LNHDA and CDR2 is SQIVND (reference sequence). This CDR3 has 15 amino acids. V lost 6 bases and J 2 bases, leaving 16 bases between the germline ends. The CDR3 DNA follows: TGTGCCAGTAGGGAAATAACAGGGAAAAACACTGAAGCTTTCTTT. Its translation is CASREITGKNTEAFF.

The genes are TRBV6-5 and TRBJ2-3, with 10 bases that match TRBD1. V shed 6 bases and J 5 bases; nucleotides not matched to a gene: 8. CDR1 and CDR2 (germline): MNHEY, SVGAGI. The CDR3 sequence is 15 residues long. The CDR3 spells CASRPGQGPLDTQYF. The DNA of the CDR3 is TGTGCCAGCAGGCCGGGACAGGGGCCGCTAGATACGCAGTATTTT.

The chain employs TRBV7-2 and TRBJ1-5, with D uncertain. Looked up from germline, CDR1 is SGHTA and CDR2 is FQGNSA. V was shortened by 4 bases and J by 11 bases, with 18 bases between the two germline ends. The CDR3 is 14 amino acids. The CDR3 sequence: CASSSGPGGSAQHF. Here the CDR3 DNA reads TGTGCCAGCAGCTCCGGACCGGGTGGCTCGGCCCAGCATTTT.

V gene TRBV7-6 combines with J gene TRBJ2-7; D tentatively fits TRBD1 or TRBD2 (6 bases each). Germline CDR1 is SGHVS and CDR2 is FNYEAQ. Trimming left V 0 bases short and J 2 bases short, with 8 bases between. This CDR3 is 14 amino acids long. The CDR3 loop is CASSLARGAYEQYF. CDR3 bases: TGTGCCAGCAGCTTAGCGAGGGGGGCCTACGAGCAGTACTTC.

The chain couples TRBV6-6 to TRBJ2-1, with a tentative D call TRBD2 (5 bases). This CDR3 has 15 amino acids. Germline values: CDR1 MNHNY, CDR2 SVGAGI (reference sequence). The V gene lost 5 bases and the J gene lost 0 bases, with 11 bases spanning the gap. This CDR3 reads CASSPERSSYNEQFF. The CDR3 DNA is TGTGCCAGCAGTCCCGAGCGGAGCTCCTACAATGAGCAGTTCTTC.

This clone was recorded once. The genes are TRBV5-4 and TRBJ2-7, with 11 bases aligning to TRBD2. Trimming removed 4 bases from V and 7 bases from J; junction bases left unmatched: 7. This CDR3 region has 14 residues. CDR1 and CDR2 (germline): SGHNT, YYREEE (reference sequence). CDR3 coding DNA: TGTGCCAGCAGCCTTAGCGGGAGGGCGGGTGAGCAGTACTTC. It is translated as CASSLSGRAGEQYF.